Shown below are 12 T cell receptor beta chains from a single sample sequenced in a study of blood T cells in healthy people across ages (dated by TCRdb to 2013 to 2016). The library was prepared using 5' RACE. Sequencing relied on an Illumina HiSeq 2500. A second roughly 7 to 11 cycle PCR used a sample-barcoded 5' primer and a J-beta primer mix. The raw public data were reprocessed by TCRdb itself: fastp quality trimming at Q25, MiXCR clonotype calling, in-frame beta chains only. A single entry per CDR3 protein holds the most common genes and DNA from its merged rows. A total of about 1.7 million distinct CDR3 sequences appear in this sample, roughly 30% of them only once. The ten largest clonotypes hold over 7% of the sample. The specimen was blood. These receptors were obtained from a woman aged 25-40 years in good health.

This chain uses TRBV7-2 with TRBJ2-7; possibly TRBD2 for D (6 bases). CDR1 and CDR2 from the germline V gene are SGHTA and FQGNSA. The V end lost 1 base, the J end lost 4 bases, and 17 bases lay between the germline ends. CDR3 length: 16 residues. CDR3 sequence: CASSLVPGVGGYEQYF. The CDR3 DNA is TGTGCCAGCAGCTTAGTTCCGGGGGTAGGTGGGTACGAGCAGTACTTC. Full variable domain (rest looked up from reference TRBV7-2 and TRBJ2-7): GAGVSQSPSNKVTEKGKDVELRCDPISGHTALYWYRQSLGQGLEFLIYFQGNSAPDKSGLPSDRFSAERTGGSVSTLTIQRTQQEDSAVYLCASSLVPGVGGYEQYFGPGTRLTVT.

Note on this clonotype: A much larger clone sits a single nucleotide away, making a read error possible. The V gene is TRBV12-3 or TRBV12-4, the J gene TRBJ2-1; D is possibly TRBD2 (8 bases). V shed 3 bases and J shed 12 bases, with 15 bases lying between them. The CDR3 covers 13 residues. The chain's CDR3 is CASSFGGDSAQFF. In DNA form, the CDR3 reads TGTGCCAGCAGTTTCGGGGGGGACAGTGCGCAGTTCTTC.

The V gene is TRBV28, the J gene TRBJ2-7; 9 bases are a match to TRBD1. The germline gives CDR1 MDHEN, CDR2 SYDVKM. CDR3 length equals 15 residues. V shed 6 bases and J 4 bases; nucleotides not matched to a gene: 10. As DNA, the CDR3 is TGTGCCAGCAGCTCCGTCCCGGGACAGGGATACGAGCAGTACTTC. It specifies CASSSVPGQGYEQYF. The whole variable domain, remainder taken from reference TRBV28 and TRBJ2-7, is DVKVTQSSRYLVKRTGEKVFLECVQDMDHENMFWYRQDPGLGLRLIYFSYDVKMKEKGDIPEGYSVSREKKERFSLILESASTNQTSMYLCASSSVPGQGYEQYFGPGTRLTVT.

J is TRBJ2-7 and V is TRBV10-2, with D uncertain. Germline V gene lookup returns CDR1 WSHSY and CDR2 SAAADI. The CDR3 runs to 13 residues. V was cut by 7 bases and J by 1 base, with 11 bases left in between. The CDR3 is CASNGERSYEQYF. The CDR3 nucleotides are TGCGCCAGCAACGGCGAGAGATCCTACGAGCAGTACTTC.

The chain links TRBV20-1 to TRBJ2-3; 11 bases agree with TRBD2. Looked up from germline, CDR1 is DFQATT and CDR2 is SNEGSKA (reference sequence). This CDR3 is 16 amino acids long. The V segment lost 1 base and the J segment 8 bases; nucleotides outside the gene matches: 11. As DNA, the CDR3 is TGCAGTGCTAGAGGGGTAGCGGGAGGGCCGATAGCTACGCAGTATTTT. Translation gives CSARGVAGGPIATQYF.

On this clonotype: The junction departs from the called germline gene at one end, perhaps through a read error. This chain joins TRBV14 and TRBJ1-2; TRBD1 matches 7 bases. The CDR3 consists of 15 residues. CDR1 SGHDN and CDR2 FVKESK come from the germline V gene. The CDR3 sequence is CACSQARGYDYGYTF. The CDR3 nucleotides read TGTGCCTGCAGCCAGGCCAGGGGGTATGACTATGGCTACACCTTC.

V gene TRBV5-1 combines with J gene TRBJ1-6; 7 nucleotides align to TRBD1. Germline lookup yields CDR1 SGHRS and CDR2 YFSETQ. V lost 4 bases, J lost 5 bases, and 9 bases stayed unmatched. The CDR3 spans 16 residues. The CDR3 region has the DNA TGCGCCAGCAGCAACGAGGGACAGCCCCATAATTCACCCCTCCACTTT. This gives the protein CASSNEGQPHNSPLHF.

V gene TRBV20-1 combines with J gene TRBJ1-5; tentative D call: TRBD1 (5 bases). The CDR3 runs to 14 residues. The V end was cut by 4 bases, the J end by 5 bases, with 15 bases between. Germline CDR1 is DFQATT and CDR2 is SNEGSKA (reference sequence). This CDR3 reads CSATQPGGDQPQHF. The CDR3 bases are TGCAGTGCTACCCAGCCCGGGGGTGATCAGCCCCAGCATTTT.

Regarding this clonotype: A much larger clone lies a single base off, so this may be a read error. The chain is built from TRBV20-1 and TRBJ2-6; D is perhaps TRBD1 or TRBD2 (5 bases each). Germline V gives CDR1 DFQATT, CDR2 SNEGSKA (reference sequence). CDR3 length equals 14 residues. In DNA form, the CDR3 reads TGCAGTGCAAATAGGGAGTCTGGGGCCAACGTCCGGACTTTC. It is translated as CSANRESGANVRTF.

V usage is TRBV3-1 and J usage is TRBJ2-4; TRBD2 agrees at 12 bases. The CDR3 consists of 16 residues. Germline trimming cut 4 bases from V and 8 bases from J; bases unmatched to any gene: 9. Germline V gives CDR1 LGHDT, CDR2 YNNKEL (reference sequence). The CDR3 sequence: CASSPGLAGRCDIQYF. CDR3 DNA sequence: TGTGCCAGCAGCCCCGGACTAGCGGGGAGGTGCGACATTCAGTACTTC.

The chain joins TRBV11-2 to TRBJ1-2; no reliable D call. Germline V gene sequence: CDR1 SGHAT, CDR2 FQNNGV. The CDR3 consists of 13 residues. V was clipped by 5 bases and J by 8 bases, with 15 bases between them. The CDR3: CASSPRHHVGYTF. DNA for the CDR3: TGTGCCAGCAGCCCGCGGCACCACGTAGGCTACACCTTC.

The chain combines TRBV7-2 with TRBJ2-3; D gene unclear. The CDR3 has 14 residues. V was shortened by 1 base and J by 6 bases, with 11 bases between the two germline ends. Germline loops: CDR1 SGHTA, CDR2 FQGNSA. CDR3 sequence reads: CASSLDGFKDTQYF. CDR3 DNA: TGTGCCAGCAGCTTAGATGGCTTCAAGGATACGCAGTATTTT.